This T cell receptor (beta chain) was retrieved from a study of early T cells in non-severe SARS-CoV-2 infection. Across the study: The chains were unpaired, and the sequenced material was bulk RNA from unsorted whole blood.

Researchers attached unique molecular identifiers to individual cDNA molecules. TCRdb reanalysed the 5' RACE reads using MiXCR and keeps one entry per CDR3 protein. The sample gives about 59,000 distinct CDR3 sequences, around 12% of which show up once; 1.3% to 1.5% is in the top ten. For this clonotype: Its target is not known.

This CDR3 comprises 15 residues. Germline values: CDR1 KGHSH, CDR2 LQKENI. Trimming removed 0 bases from V and 7 bases from J, with 13 bases in between. Study-level results: VDJdb matches were skewed toward anti-spike CD8 T cell responses.

The sequenced material came from whole blood. V usage is TRBV18 and J usage is TRBJ1-5; the D is unclear. The TCR comes from an adult who was a healthcare worker with PCR-confirmed SARS-CoV-2 infection or an uninfected control (not recorded which). CDR3 sequence reads: CASSPPGREDQPQHF. CDR3 sequence (DNA): TGTGCCAGCTCACCACCAGGAAGAGAGGACCAGCCCCAGCATTTT.